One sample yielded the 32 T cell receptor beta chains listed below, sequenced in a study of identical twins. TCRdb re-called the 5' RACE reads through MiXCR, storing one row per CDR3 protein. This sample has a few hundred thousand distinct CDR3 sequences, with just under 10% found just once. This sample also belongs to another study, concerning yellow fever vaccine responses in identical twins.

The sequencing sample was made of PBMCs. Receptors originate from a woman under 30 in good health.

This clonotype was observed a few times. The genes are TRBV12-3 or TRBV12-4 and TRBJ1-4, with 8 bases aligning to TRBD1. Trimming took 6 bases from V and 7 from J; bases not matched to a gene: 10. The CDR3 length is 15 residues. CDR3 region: CASSPGQGRGEKLFF. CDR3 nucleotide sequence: TGTGCCAGCAGCCCCGGACAGGGACGCGGTGAAAAACTGTTTTTT.

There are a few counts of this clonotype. As DNA, the CDR3 is TGTGCCAGCAGCTTTGCGGGAGCGCGCAATGAGCAGTTCTTC. The encoded protein is CASSFAGARNEQFF. The chain carries TRBV7-2 and TRBJ2-1, with 7 bases identical to TRBD2. The CDR3 runs to 14 residues. The germline CDR1 and CDR2 sequences are SGHTA and FQGNSA. The V segment lost 3 bases and the J segment 6 bases; nucleotides outside the gene matches: 5.

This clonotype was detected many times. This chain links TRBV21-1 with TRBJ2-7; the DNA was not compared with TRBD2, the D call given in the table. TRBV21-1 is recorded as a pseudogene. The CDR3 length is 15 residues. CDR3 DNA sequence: TGTGCCAGCAGTAGACTAGCGGGAGCGGCCTACGAGCAGTACTTC. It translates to CASSRLAGAAYEQYF.

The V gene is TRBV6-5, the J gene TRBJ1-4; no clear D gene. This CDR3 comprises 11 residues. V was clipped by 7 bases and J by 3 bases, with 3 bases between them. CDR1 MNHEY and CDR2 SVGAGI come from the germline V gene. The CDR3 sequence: CASTSNEKLFF. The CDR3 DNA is TGTGCCAGCACCTCTAATGAAAAACTGTTTTTT.

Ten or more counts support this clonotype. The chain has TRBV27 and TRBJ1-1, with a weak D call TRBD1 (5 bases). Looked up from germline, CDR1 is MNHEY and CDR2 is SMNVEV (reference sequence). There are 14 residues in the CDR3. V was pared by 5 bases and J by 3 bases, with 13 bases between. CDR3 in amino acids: CASSTWTGDTEAFF. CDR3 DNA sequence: TGTGCCAGCAGTACGTGGACGGGGGACACTGAAGCTTTCTTT.

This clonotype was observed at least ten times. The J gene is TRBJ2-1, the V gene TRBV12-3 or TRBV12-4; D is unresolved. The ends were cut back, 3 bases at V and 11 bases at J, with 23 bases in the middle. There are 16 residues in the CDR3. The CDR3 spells CASSFLFFSRPGQQFF. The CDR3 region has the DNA TGTGCCAGCAGTTTCTTGTTTTTTTCCCGCCCCGGACAGCAGTTCTTC.

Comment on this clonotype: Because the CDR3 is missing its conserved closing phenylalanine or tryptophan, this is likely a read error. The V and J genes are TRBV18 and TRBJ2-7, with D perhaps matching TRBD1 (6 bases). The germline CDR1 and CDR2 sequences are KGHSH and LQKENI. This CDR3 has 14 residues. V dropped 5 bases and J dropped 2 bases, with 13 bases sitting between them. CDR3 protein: CASSKADRTYEQYL. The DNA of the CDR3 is TGTGCCAGCTCAAAAGCGGACAGAACCTACGAGCAGTACCTC.

CDR3 protein: CASSPGERGTGELFF. In nucleotides, the CDR3 is TGCGCCAGCAGCCCAGGGGAGAGGGGAACCGGGGAGCTGTTTTTT. The chain links TRBV4-3 to TRBJ2-2; weak D call: TRBD1 (6 bases). The CDR3 spans 15 residues. In germline, CDR1 is LGHNA, CDR2 YSLEER. V was shortened by 4 bases and J by 5 bases, with 14 bases between the two germline ends.

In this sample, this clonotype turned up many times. In nucleotides, the CDR3 is TGCAGTGCACAAGGAGGAACCGTAAACATTCAGTACTTC. The encoded protein is CSAQGGTVNIQYF. This rearrangement joins TRBV20-1 to TRBJ2-4, with D maybe TRBD2 (5 bases). Trimming took off 6 bases at V and 6 bases at J, with 15 bases between the two ends. The CDR3 runs 13 residues. CDR1 is DFQATT and CDR2 is SNEGSKA in the germline V gene (reference sequence).

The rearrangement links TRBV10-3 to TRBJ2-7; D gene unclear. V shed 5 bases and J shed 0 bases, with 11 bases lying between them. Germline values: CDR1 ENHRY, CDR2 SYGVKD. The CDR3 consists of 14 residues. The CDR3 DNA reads TGTGCCATCAGTTCCCCAGACACCTCCTACGAGCAGTACTTC. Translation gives CAISSPDTSYEQYF.

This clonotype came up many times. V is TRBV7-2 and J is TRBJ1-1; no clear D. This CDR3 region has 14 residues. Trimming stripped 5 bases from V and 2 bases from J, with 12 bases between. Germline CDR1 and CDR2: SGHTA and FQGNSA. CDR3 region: CASSPDRDNTEAFF. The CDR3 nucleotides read TGTGCCAGCAGCCCGGACCGGGATAACACTGAAGCTTTCTTT.

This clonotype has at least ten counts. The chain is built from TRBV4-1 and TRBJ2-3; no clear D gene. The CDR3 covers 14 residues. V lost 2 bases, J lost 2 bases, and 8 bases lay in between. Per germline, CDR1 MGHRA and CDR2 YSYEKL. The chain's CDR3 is CASSQLGITDTQYF. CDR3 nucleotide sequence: TGCGCCAGCAGCCAATTAGGGATCACAGATACGCAGTATTTT.

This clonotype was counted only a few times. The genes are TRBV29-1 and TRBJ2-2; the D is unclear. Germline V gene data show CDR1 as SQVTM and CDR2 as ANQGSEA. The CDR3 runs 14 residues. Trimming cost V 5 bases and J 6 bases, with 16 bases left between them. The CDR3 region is CSVIGPSRPGELFF. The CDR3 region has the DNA TGCAGCGTTATAGGACCCTCACGTCCCGGGGAGCTGTTTTTT.

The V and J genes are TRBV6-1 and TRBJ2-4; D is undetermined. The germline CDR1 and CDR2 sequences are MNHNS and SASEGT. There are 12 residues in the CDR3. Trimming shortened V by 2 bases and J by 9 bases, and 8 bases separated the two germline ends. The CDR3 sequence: CASSEQTPIQYF. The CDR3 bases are TGTGCCAGCAGTGAACAGACCCCCATTCAGTACTTC.

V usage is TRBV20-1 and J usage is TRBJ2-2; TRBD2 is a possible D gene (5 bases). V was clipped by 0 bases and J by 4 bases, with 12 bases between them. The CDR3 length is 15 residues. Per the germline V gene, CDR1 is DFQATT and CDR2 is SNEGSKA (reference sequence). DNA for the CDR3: TGCAGTGCTAGAGATCGGGGATTTGGCACCGGGGAGCTGTTTTTT. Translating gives CSARDRGFGTGELFF.

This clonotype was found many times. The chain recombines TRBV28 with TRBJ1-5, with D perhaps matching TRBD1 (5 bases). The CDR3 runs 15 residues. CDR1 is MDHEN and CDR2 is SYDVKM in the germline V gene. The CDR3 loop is CAVDTAFYSNQPQHF. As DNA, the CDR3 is TGTGCTGTGGACACCGCCTTTTATAGCAATCAGCCCCAGCATTTT.

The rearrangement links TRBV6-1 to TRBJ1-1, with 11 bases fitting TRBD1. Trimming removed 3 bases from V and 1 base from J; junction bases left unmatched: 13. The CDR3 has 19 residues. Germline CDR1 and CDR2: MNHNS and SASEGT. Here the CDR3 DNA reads TGTGCCAGCAGTGATCACTCCGGACAGGGGGCCGTTAGGAACACTGAAGCTTTCTTT. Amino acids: CASSDHSGQGAVRNTEAFF.

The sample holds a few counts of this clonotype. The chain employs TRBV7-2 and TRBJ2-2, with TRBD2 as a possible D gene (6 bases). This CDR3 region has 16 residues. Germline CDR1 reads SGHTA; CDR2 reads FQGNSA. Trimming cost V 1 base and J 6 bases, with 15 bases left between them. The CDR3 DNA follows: TGTGCCAGCAGCTTAGTAGGAGGGTCGAGGGCCGGGGAGCTGTTTTTT. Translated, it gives CASSLVGGSRAGELFF.

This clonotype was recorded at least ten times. The CDR3 DNA reads TGTGCCAGCAGTGAAGGCGGGGGGACCGGGGAGCTGTTTTTT. Amino acid sequence: CASSEGGGTGELFF. The chain carries TRBV25-1 and TRBJ2-2, with 8 positions matching TRBD2. The V gene end was trimmed by 2 bases and the J gene end by 5 bases; junction bases not matched to a gene: 1. This CDR3 is 14 amino acids long. CDR1 and CDR2 (germline): MGHDK, SYGVNS.

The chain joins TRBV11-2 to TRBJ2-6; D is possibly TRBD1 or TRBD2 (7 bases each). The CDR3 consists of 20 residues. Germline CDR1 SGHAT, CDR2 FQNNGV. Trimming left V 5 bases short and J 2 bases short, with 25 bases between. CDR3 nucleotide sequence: TGTGCCAGCAGCCCTGAGGGGGGGGCCCAGGGGGTACCTGGGGCCAACGTCCTGACTTTC. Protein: CASSPEGGAQGVPGANVLTF.

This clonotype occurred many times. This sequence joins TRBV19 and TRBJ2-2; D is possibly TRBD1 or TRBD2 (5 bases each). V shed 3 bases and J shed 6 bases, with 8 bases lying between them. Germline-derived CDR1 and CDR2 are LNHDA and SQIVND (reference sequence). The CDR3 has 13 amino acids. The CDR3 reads CASSITGPGELFF. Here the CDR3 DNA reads TGTGCCAGTAGTATCACGGGGCCCGGGGAGCTGTTTTTT.

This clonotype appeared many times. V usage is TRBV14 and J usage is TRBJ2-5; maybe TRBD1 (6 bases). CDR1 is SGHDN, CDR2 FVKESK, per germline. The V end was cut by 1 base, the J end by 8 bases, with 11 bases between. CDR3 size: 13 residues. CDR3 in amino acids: CASSQAGAGTQYF. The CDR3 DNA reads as TGTGCCAGCAGCCAAGCAGGGGCCGGAACCCAGTACTTC.

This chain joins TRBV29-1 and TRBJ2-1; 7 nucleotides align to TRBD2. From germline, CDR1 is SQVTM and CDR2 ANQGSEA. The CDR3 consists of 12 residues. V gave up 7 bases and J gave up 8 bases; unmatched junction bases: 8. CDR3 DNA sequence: TGCAGCGCCGACCCGGGGAGGGATGAGCAGTTCTTC. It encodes CSADPGRDEQFF.

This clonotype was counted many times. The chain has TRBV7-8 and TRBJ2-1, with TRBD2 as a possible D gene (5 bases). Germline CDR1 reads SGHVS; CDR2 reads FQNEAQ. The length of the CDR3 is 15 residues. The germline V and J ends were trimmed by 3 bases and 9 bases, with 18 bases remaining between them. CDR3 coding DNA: TGTGCCAGCAGCTTCACTAGGCCCAAGAAGAGTGAGCAGTTCTTC. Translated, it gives CASSFTRPKKSEQFF.

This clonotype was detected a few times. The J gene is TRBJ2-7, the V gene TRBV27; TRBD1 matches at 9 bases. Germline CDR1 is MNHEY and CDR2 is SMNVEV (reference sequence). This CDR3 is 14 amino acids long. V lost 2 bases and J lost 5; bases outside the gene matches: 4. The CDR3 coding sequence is TGTGCCAGCAGTTTAGACAGGGGGAAGAACGAGCAGTACTTC. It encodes CASSLDRGKNEQYF.

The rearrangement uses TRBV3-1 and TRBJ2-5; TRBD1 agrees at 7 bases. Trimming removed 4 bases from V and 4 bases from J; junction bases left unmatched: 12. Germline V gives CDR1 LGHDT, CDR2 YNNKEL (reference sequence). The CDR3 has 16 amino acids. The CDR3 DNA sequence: TGTGCCAGCAGCCCACGGGACAGCGGAGTAGCAGAGACCCAGTACTTC. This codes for CASSPRDSGVAETQYF.

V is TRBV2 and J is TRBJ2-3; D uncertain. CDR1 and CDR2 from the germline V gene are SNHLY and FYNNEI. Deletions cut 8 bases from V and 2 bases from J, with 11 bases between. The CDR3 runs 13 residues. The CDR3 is CASSGRNTDTQYF. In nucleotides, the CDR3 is TGTGCCAGCTCGGGCCGGAACACAGATACGCAGTATTTT.

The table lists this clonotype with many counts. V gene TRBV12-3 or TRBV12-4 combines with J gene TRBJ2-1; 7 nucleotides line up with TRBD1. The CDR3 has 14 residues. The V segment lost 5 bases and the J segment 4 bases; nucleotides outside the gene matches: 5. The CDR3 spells CASSEGQSYNEQFF. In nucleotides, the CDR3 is TGTGCCAGCAGTGAGGGACAGAGTTACAATGAGCAGTTCTTC.

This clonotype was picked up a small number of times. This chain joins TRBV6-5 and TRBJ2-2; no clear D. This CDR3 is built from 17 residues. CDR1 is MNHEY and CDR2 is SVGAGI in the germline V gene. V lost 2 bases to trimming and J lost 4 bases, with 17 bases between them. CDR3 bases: TGTGCCAGCAGTTACCTCGCCGAACTAACAAGCACCGGGGAGCTGTTTTTT. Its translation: CASSYLAELTSTGELFF.

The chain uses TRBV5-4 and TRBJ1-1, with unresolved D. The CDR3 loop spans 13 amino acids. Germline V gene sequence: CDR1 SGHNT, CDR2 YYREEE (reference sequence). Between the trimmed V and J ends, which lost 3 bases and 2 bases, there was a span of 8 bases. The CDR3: CASSWEDNTEAFF. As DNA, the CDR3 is TGTGCCAGCAGCTGGGAGGACAACACTGAAGCTTTCTTT.

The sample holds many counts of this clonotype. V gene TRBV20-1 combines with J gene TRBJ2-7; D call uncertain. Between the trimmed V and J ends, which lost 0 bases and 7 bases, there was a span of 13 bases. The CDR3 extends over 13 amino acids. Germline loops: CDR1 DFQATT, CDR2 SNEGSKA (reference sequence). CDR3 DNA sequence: TGCAGTGCTAGAGACCCTGGCACCGAGGAGCAGTACTTC. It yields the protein CSARDPGTEEQYF.

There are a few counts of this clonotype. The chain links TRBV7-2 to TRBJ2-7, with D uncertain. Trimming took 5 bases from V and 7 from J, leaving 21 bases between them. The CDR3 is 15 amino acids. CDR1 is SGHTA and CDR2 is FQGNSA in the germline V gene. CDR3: CASSRLGSGLDEQYF. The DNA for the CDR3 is TGTGCCAGCAGCCGTCTGGGCAGTGGATTAGATGAGCAGTACTTC.